This T cell receptor (beta chain) appears in the sequencing data of a study of T cell repertoires in cytomegalovirus infection (dated by TCRdb to between 2017 and 2020). With regard to the full study: The peptide stimulations were aimed at well-studied HLA-B-restricted epitopes as well as recently identified HLA-C-restricted CMV epitopes, whose presentation resists viral immunomodulation. Donor HLA type was relevant to the analysis, because carriage of CMV infection together with the matching HLA type was indicated by public TCR beta signatures.

Sequencing was performed on an Illumina HiSeq 1500. The raw public reads went through TCRdb reprocessing: fastp at Q25, MiXCR clone calling, in-frame beta chains kept. For every CDR3 protein sequence, its rows merge into one entry that carries the most common genes and DNA. The sample table holds about 900,000 distinct CDR3 sequences, of which roughly 30% were seen once. The top ten clonotypes cover 13% of the sample. The treatment or condition label of this sample denotes: in vitro stimulation with specific CMV peptide epitopes to enrich CMV-specific T cells. Counted from cysteine to phenylalanine, this CDR3 has 14 amino acids. Only the CDR3 region is kept as DNA, spanning 42 bases read in frame from base 1. Trimming removed 5 bases from V and 2 bases from J; the gene matches leave 6 bases unexplained. Taken from the germline V gene, the CDR1 and CDR2 loops are SGHVS and FNYEAQ. General findings and caveats noted by the study authors: Carriers of CMV infection plus the relevant HLA type were discriminated by the cumulative frequency of public TCR beta family members in the study cohort and in an independent roughly 400-donor cohort. The ex vivo response was dominated by HLA-C-restricted CMV-specific TCR beta clonotypes, and the single most frequent clonotype in two of eight donors was supplied by these HLA-C-restricted clonotypes.

This clonotype was picked up a small number of times. It lacks a known antigen. The sample holds no much larger clone one base away, and base qualities are not on file. Sequencing was performed on cultured CD8+ T cells from PBMCs, taken from culture after CMV antigen stimulation. This TCR came from a human donor in good health (CMV status not recorded). Some clones in this sample may be carry-over from other donors' samples. This receptor chain uses TRBV7-6 and TRBJ2-7, with 7 central nucleotides matching TRBD1. The CDR3: CASSPQGQTYEQYF. DNA sequence: TGTGCCAGCAGCCCCCAGGGACAGACCTACGAGCAGTACTTC.